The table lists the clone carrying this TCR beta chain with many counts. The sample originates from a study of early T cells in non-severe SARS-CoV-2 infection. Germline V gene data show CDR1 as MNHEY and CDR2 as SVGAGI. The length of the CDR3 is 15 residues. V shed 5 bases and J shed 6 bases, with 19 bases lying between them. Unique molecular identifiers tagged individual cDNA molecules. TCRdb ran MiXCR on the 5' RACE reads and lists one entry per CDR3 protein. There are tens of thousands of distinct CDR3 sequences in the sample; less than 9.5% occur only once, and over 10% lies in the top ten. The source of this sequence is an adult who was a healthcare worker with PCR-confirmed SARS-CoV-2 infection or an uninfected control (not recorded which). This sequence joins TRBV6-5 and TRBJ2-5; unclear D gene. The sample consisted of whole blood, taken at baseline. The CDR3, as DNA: TGTGCCAGCAGTAGCATTGACGGGCCGCGGCAGACCCAGTACTTC. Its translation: CASSSIDGPRQTQYF.